This T cell receptor (beta chain) was sequenced during a study of T cell repertoires in cytomegalovirus infection. The wider study: Recently identified HLA-C-restricted CMV epitopes were among the peptides used. An indication of both CMV infection and matching HLA type came from public TCR beta signatures.

About this clonotype itself: The antigen remains undetermined.

Germline V gene sequence: CDR1 SGDLS, CDR2 YYNGEE. Trimming removed 4 bases from V and 8 bases from J, with 22 bases in between. The CDR3 runs 16 residues. The study's findings and limits: HLA-C-restricted CMV-specific TCR beta clonotypes were dominant in the ex vivo response. The study identified carriers of CMV plus the relevant HLA from cumulative public TCR beta family frequency.

MiXCR was run by TCRdb on the reads, yielding one entry per CDR3 protein. This table has 830,000 or so distinct CDR3 sequences, 32% appearing once. The origin of this receptor is a human donor in good health (CMV status not recorded). Some clones in this sample may be carry-over from other donors' samples. The source material was cultured CD8+ T cells from PBMCs, sampled from culture after CMV antigen stimulation. V and J are TRBV9 and TRBJ2-1, with a weak D call TRBD1 (6 bases). The CDR3 sequence: CASSPRLPQGLDEQFF. Written as DNA, the CDR3 is TGTGCCAGCAGCCCCCGCTTGCCCCAGGGGCTGGATGAGCAGTTCTTC. The complete variable domain, with remaining parts taken from reference TRBV9 and TRBJ2-1, reads DSGVTQTPKHLITATGQRVTLRCSPRSGDLSVYWYQQSLDQGLQFLIQYYNGEERAKGNILERFSAQQFPDLHSELNLSSLELGDSALYFCASSPRLPQGLDEQFFGPGTRLTVL.